The source of this TCR beta chain is a study of cytomegalovirus exposure and HLA in healthy donors. Sequenced by immunoSEQ multiplex PCR; TCRdb stores in-frame clones only, minus some. The repertoire holds tens of thousands of clones, about 93% seen once, with less than 2% in the top ten. Germline assignment: CDR1 SGHDT and CDR2 YYEEEE. The CDR3 spans 15 residues. V dropped 4 bases and J dropped 10 bases, with 18 bases sitting between them. This receptor was taken from a woman aged 18 to 35 in good health and CMV-seropositive. This chain connects TRBV5-6 to TRBJ1-6, with D possibly matching TRBD1 (5 bases). Sequencing input: PBMCs. CDR3: CASSQVGGTGSPLHF. The DNA of the CDR3 is TGTGCCAGCAGCCAGGTGGGGGGGACGGGATCACCCCTCCACTTT.